This TCR beta chain was identified during a study of cytomegalovirus exposure and HLA in healthy donors. Study findings and constraints: In vitro experiments confirmed that three CMV-associated chains were specific for CMV antigens.

This clone turned up a few times. Its antigen is undetermined. PCR amplification relied on 60 Vbeta primers (plus 13 Jbeta primers). In the authors' workflow: Unique TCR beta chains numbered approximately 80 million in a later analysis, with about 9.9 million shared. TCRdb's table, derived via immunoSEQ multiplex PCR, lists solely in-frame clones and lacks some. D and trimming come from the DNA, and the V and J calls and clone size come from that table. The table lists 130,000 or so clones, about two thirds of them singletons, with around 4.2% in the top ten. V was cut by 6 bases and J by 11 bases, with 20 bases left in between. CDR3 size: 14 residues. Germline assignment: CDR1 MNHNS and CDR2 SASEGT.

This TCR derives from a man aged 45-65 years in good health and CMV-seropositive. Sequencing was performed on PBMCs. This sequence joins TRBV6-1 and TRBJ1-5, with D tentatively TRBD1 (6 bases). CDR3 DNA: TGTGCCAGCAGCGCAAGGGGGAATGTAGGGGCCCAGCATTTT. It yields the protein CASSARGNVGAQHF.